This record concerns one TCR beta chain sequence. The data were taken from a study of T-cell reconstitution after alpha-beta-depleted transplantation in children. This CDR3 has 15 amino acids. Unique molecular identifiers were incorporated into the prepared TCRbeta library. TCRdb fed the PCR reads into MiXCR, producing one record per CDR3 protein. The repertoire holds more than 60,000 distinct CDR3 sequences, with about 7.3% as singletons. The chain is built from TRBV5-2 and TRBJ2-3. TRBV5-2 is a known pseudogene. The source material was PBMCs from the stem cell graft donor, sampled from the stem cell graft. The sequence was obtained from a human donor who donated a stem cell graft to a child with acute lymphoblastic leukemia. The CDR3 reads CASTSKVGIADTQYF. The CDR3 coding sequence is TGTGCCAGCACCTCTAAGGTGGGGATAGCAGATACGCAGTATTTT.